This TCR beta chain was documented in a study of T cell clonality in common variable immunodeficiency. Whole-study results and caveats: Patient heterogeneity in the CVID cohort limited correlations between repertoire features and clinical complications. TCRbeta clonality was increased in CVID versus healthy controls.

Only in-frame clones appear in the TCRdb table, and some are missing; sequencing was by immunoSEQ multiplex PCR. The sample yields roughly 28,000 clones, without any singletons. The V end was cut by 2 bases, the J end by 3 bases, with 11 bases between. CDR3 length: 14 amino acids. The germline V gene has CDR1 MNHNS and CDR2 SASEGT. This clone was seen ten or more times. Its specificity is unknown. The read comes to an end 3 residues before the CDR3 does, leaving the germline J gene to fill in the end. This clonotype was obtained from a person aged 18 to 75 in good health. What was sequenced was peripheral blood mononuclear cells. V gene TRBV6-1 combines with J gene TRBJ2-7; D may be TRBD2 (5 bases). This CDR3 is CASSERGVDYEQYF. The sequenced CDR3 bases are TGTGCCAGCAGTGAACGGGGAGTGGACTACGAG.